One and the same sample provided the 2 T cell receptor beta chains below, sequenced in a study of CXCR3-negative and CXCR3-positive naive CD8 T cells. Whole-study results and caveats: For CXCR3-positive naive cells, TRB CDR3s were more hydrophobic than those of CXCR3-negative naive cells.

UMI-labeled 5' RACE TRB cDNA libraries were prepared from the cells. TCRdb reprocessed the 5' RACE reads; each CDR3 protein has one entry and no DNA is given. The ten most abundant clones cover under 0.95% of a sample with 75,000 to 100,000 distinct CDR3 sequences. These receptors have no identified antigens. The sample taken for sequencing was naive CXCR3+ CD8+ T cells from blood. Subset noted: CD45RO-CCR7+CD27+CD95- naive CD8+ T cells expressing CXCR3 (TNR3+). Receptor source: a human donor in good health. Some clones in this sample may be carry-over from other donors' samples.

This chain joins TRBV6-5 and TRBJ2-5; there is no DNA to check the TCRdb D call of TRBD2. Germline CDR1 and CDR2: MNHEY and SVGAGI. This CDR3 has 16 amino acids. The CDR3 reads CASSPRLAVVQETQYF.

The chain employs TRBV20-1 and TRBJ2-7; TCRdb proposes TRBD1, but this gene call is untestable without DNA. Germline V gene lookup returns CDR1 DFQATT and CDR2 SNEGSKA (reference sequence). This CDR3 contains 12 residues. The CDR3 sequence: CSASAGVYEQYF.